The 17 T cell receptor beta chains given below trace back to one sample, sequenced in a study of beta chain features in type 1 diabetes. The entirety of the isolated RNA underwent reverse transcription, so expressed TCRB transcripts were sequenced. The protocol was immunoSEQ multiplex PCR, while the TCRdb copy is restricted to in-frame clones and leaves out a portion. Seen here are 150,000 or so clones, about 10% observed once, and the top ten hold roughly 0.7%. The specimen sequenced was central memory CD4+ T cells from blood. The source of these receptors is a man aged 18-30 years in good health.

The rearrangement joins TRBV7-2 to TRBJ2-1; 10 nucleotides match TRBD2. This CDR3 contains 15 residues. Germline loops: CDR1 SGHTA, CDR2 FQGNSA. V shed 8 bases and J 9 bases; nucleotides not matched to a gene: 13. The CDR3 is CASALGSGGVIEQFF. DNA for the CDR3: TGTGCCAGCGCTCTTGGAAGCGGGGGGGTGATTGAGCAGTTCTTC. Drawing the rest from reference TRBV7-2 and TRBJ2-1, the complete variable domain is GAGVSQSPSNKVTEKGKDVELRCDPISGHTALYWYRQSLGQGLEFLIYFQGNSAPDKSGLPSDRFSAERTGGSVSTLTIQRTQQEDSAVYLCASALGSGGVIEQFFGPGTRLTVL.

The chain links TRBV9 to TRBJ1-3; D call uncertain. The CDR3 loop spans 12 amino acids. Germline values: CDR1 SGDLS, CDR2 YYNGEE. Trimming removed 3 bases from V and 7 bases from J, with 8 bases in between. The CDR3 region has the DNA TGTGCCAGCAGCGCGGACTCTAACACCATATATTTT. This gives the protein CASSADSNTIYF.

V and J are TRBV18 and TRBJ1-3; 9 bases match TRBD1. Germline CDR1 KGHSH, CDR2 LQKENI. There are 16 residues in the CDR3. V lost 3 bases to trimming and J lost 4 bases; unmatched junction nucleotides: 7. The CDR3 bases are TGTGCCAGCTCACCGCCAACAGGGGGCAAGGGAAACACCATATATTTT. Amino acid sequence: CASSPPTGGKGNTIYF.

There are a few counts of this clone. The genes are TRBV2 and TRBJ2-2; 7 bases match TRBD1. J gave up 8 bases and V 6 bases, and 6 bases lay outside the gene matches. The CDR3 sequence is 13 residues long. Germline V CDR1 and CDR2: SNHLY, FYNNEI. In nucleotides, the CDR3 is TGTGCCAGCAGCGAGACAGGGAGAGGGGAGCTGTTTTTT. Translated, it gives CASSETGRGELFF.

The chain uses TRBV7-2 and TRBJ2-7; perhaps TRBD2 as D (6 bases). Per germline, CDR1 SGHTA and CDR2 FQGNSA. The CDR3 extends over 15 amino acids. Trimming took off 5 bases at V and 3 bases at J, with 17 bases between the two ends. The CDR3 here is CASSVHVGGSYEQYF. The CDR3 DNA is TGTGCCAGCAGCGTCCACGTCGGGGGAAGCTACGAGCAGTACTTC.

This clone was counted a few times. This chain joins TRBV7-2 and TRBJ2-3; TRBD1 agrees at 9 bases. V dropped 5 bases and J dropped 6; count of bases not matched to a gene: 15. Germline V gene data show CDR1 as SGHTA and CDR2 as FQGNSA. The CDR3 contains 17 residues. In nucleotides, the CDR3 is TGTGCCAGCAGCCTAGGGGCCGGGACAGGGTTCCCGGATACGCAGTATTTT. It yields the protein CASSLGAGTGFPDTQYF.

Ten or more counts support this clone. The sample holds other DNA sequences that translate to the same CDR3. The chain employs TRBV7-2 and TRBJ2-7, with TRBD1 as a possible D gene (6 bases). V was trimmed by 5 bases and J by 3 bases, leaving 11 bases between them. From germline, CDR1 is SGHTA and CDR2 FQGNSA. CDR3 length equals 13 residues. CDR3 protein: CASSLGQFYEQYF. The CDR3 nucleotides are TGTGCCAGCAGCCTAGGACAGTTCTACGAGCAGTACTTC.

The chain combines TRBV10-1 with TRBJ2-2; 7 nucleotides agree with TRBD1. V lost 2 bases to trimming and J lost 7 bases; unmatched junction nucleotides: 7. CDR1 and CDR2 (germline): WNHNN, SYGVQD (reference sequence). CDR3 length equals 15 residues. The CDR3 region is CASSENDRVGGELFF. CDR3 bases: TGCGCCAGCAGTGAGAACGACAGGGTCGGCGGGGAGCTGTTTTTT.

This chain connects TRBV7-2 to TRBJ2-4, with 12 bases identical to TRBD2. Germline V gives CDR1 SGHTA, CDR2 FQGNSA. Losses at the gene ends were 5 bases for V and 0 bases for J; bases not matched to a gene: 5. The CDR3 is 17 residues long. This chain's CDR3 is CASSRTSGALAKNIQYF. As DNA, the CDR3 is TGTGCCAGCAGCCGGACTAGCGGGGCACTAGCCAAAAACATTCAGTACTTC.

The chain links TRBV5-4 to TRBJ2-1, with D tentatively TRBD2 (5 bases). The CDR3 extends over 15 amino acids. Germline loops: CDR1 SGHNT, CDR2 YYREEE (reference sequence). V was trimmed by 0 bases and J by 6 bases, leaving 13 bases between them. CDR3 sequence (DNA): TGTGCCAGCAGCTTGGCCGGGCTAGCAACCAATGAGCAGTTCTTC. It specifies CASSLAGLATNEQFF.

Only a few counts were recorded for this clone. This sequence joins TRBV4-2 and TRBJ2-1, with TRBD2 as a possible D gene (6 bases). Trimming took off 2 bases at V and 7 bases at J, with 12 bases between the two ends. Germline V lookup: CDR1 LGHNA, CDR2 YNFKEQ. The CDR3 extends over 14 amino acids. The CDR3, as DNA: TGTGCCAGCAGCCAACGGGGAGGAAGGAATGAGCAGTTCTTC. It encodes CASSQRGGRNEQFF.

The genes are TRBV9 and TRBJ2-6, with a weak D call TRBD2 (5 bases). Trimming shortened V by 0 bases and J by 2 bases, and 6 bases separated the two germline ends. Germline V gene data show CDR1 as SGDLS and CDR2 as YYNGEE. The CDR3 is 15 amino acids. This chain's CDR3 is CASSVALAGANVLTF. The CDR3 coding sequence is TGTGCCAGCAGCGTAGCACTAGCTGGGGCCAACGTCCTGACTTTC.

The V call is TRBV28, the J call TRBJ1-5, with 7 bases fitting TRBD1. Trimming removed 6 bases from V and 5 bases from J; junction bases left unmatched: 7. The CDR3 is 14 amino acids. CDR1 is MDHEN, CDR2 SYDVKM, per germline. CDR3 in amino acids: CASSLGRGHQPQHF. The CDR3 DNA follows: TGTGCCAGCAGCTTGGGTAGGGGGCATCAGCCCCAGCATTTT.

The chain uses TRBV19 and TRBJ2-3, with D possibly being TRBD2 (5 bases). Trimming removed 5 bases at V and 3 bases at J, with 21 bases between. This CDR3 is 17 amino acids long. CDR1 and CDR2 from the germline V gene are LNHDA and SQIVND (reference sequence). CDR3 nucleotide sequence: TGTGCCAGTAGTCCCGGAGGAGGTTTAGGGAAGACAGATACGCAGTATTTT. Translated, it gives CASSPGGGLGKTDTQYF.

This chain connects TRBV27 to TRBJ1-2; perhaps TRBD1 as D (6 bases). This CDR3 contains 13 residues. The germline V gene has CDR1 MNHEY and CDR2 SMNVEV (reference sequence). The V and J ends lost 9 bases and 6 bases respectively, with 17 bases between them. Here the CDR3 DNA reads TGTGCCAGTAAGGGGGGGATTGGGAATGGCTACACCTTC. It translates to CASKGGIGNGYTF.

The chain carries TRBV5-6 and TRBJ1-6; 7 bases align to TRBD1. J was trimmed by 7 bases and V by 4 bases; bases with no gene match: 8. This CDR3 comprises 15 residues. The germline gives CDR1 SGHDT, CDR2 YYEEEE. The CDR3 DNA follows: TGTGCCAGCAGCGTGGGACAGACTAGGAATTCACCCCTCCACTTT. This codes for CASSVGQTRNSPLHF. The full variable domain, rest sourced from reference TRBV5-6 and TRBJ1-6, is DAGVTQSPTHLIKTRGQQVTLRCSPKSGHDTVSWYQQALGQGPQFIFQYYEEEERQRGNFPDRFSGHQFPNYSSELNVNALLLGDSALYLCASSVGQTRNSPLHFGNGTRLTVT.

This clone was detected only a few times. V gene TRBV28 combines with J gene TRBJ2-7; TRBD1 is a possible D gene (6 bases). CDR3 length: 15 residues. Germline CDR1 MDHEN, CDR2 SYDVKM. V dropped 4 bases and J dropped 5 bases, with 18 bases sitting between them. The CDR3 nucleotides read TGTGCCAGCAGTTCTCAACTTGGACAGAGGAACGAGCAGTACTTC. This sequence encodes CASSSQLGQRNEQYF.